The 27 T cell receptor beta chains in this list originate from one sample, sequenced in a study of T cells in women clearing cervical HPV infection. The table came from immunoSEQ multiplex PCR; TCRdb's copy has only in-frame clones and leaves some out. The sample has 20,000 to 30,000 clones. The sample consisted of blood buffy coat. Source of these receptors: a woman aged 18-69 years with a cervical HPV16 infection that either progressed to CIN3+ or cleared (not recorded which).

Notes on this clone: The read stops 3 residues short of the end of the CDR3; the missing end is completed from the germline J gene. Other DNA sequences of this sample code for an identical CDR3. This sequence joins TRBV20-1 and TRBJ1-3; D gene ambiguous. Trimming left V 5 bases short and J 4 bases short, with 9 bases between. From germline, CDR1 is DFQATT and CDR2 SNEGSKA (reference sequence). This CDR3 region has 12 residues. The sequenced CDR3 bases are TGCAGTGCTCCCTCCGGGGGAAACACC. Translated: CSAPSGGNT. The CDR3 in its entirety is CSAPSGGNTIYF.

A word on this clone: The observed sequence ends 3 residues before the CDR3 terminus, with the missing tail filled in from the germline J gene. The V call is TRBV5-5, the J call TRBJ1-2; D remains unclear. Germline V gene data show CDR1 as SGHKS and CDR2 as YYEKEE (reference sequence). The CDR3 loop spans 13 amino acids. The CDR3 reads CASSPSPYGGYTF. CDR3 bases read: TGTGCCAGCAGCCCGAGTCCATACGGGGGC.

A remark on this clone: The DNA ends 3 residues before the CDR3 does, and the rest of the CDR3 is filled in from the germline J gene. This chain joins TRBV6-1 and TRBJ1-6; D uncertain. The CDR3 totals 15 residues. V dropped 2 bases and J dropped 0 bases, with 5 bases sitting between them. Germline V gives CDR1 MNHNS, CDR2 SASEGT. CDR3 sequence: CASSEISSYNSPLHF. The covered CDR3 bases are TGTGCCAGCAGTGAAATTAGCTCCTATAATTCACCC.

In regard to this clone: The DNA ends 3 residues before the CDR3 does, and the rest of the CDR3 is filled in from the germline J gene. V usage is TRBV18 and J usage is TRBJ1-1; a weak D match, TRBD1 (5 bases). Trimming removed 5 bases from V and 5 bases from J, with 15 bases in between. Germline loops: CDR1 KGHSH, CDR2 LQKENI. The CDR3 consists of 14 residues. CDR3 DNA, as far as it was read: TGTGCCAGCTCAAGAACCGACAGTTATACTGAA. The encoded protein is CASSRTDSYTE. The full CDR3 reads CASSRTDSYTEAFF.

As for this clone: The DNA ends 3 residues before the CDR3 does, and the rest of the CDR3 is filled in from the germline J gene. The V and J genes are TRBV6-2 or TRBV6-3 and TRBJ2-4; D is possibly TRBD1 (6 bases). Germline V gene data show CDR1 as MNHEY and CDR2 as SVGEGT. The CDR3 is 17 amino acids. The ends were cut back, 6 bases at V and 0 bases at J, with 18 bases in the middle. CDR3 residues: CASRSARTVIAKNIQYF. The sequenced CDR3 bases are TGTGCCAGCAGATCCGCGCGGACAGTCATAGCCAAAAACATT.

Notes on this clone: The read ends 3 residues shy of where the CDR3 ends; the end is completed using the germline J gene. The rearrangement joins TRBV11-3 to TRBJ2-1, with a tentative D call TRBD2 (5 bases). From germline, CDR1 is SGHNT and CDR2 YENEEA. Trimming left V 1 base short and J 9 bases short, with 16 bases between. The CDR3 spans 15 residues. The CDR3 protein is CASSLGGGPDSEQFF. CDR3 DNA, as far as it was read: TGTGCCAGCAGCTTAGGAGGCGGGCCCGATAGTGAG.

Worth noting for this clone: The read is 3 residues too short to cover the CDR3 end, so that end is filled in from the germline J gene. This chain links TRBV11-2 with TRBJ1-6, with D possibly matching TRBD1 (5 bases). CDR1 is SGHAT and CDR2 is FQNNGV in the germline V gene. The CDR3 runs 14 residues. The DNA read from the CDR3 is TGTGCCAGCGGACGTCGCTCTGGGGCCAACGCC. Translation: CASGRRSGANA. The CDR3, in full, reads CASGRRSGANALHF.

Comments on this clone: The read terminates 3 residues ahead of where the CDR3 ends, so the germline J gene completes it. This rearrangement joins TRBV5-5 to TRBJ1-1; D remains unclear. This CDR3 spans 13 amino acids. Trimming shortened V by 4 bases and J by 6 bases, and 13 bases separated the two germline ends. The germline CDR1 and CDR2 sequences are SGHKS and YYEKEE (reference sequence). The CDR3 spells CASSPQRVPEAFF. The sequenced part of the CDR3 DNA is TGTGCCAGCAGCCCTCAGAGGGTCCCTGAA.

Notes on this clone: The read ends 3 residues before the CDR3 terminus; that terminus is restored from the germline J gene. The V call is TRBV19, the J call TRBJ1-2; D unresolved. The CDR3 consists of 14 residues. Germline values: CDR1 LNHDA, CDR2 SQIVND (reference sequence). The sequenced part of the CDR3 DNA is TGTGCCAGCCTTACTAGCGGGAGGGCCTACGAC. It translates to CASLTSGRAYD. The whole CDR3 protein is CASLTSGRAYDYTF.

Notes on this clone: The read terminates 3 residues ahead of where the CDR3 ends, so the germline J gene completes it. The chain links TRBV14 to TRBJ1-1, with 9 bases identical to TRBD1. V dropped 4 bases and J dropped 0; count of bases not matched to a gene: 15. The CDR3 runs to 19 residues. The germline V gene encodes CDR1 SGHDN and CDR2 FVKESK. The CDR3 bases that were read are TGTGCCAGCAGCCCACCGTGGGGGACAGGGCAAACTCTGAACACTGAA. Translating it yields CASSPPWGTGQTLNTE. The entire CDR3 sequence reads CASSPPWGTGQTLNTEAFF.

On this clone: The read stops 3 residues short of the end of the CDR3; the missing end is completed from the germline J gene. The V and J genes are TRBV7-9 and TRBJ1-1, with TRBD1 matching over 8 bases. CDR3 length equals 11 residues. CDR1 and CDR2 (germline): SEHNR, FQNEAQ (reference sequence). Trimming took 7 bases from V and 7 from J; bases not matched to a gene: 2. The part of the CDR3 DNA that was read is TGTGCCAGCAACGACAGGGGTGAA. This encodes CASNDRGE. The complete CDR3 protein is CASNDRGEAFF.

Judged by frequency, this clone is medium-sized. The CDR3 end falls 3 residues outside the read, so it is completed with the germline J gene. The rearrangement uses TRBV6-1 and TRBJ1-4; perhaps TRBD1 as D (6 bases). CDR1 MNHNS and CDR2 SASEGT come from the germline V gene. The length of the CDR3 is 15 residues. V lost 1 base to trimming and J lost 8 bases, with 14 bases between them. The CDR3 protein is CASSEVRPGAEKLFF. The DNA read from the CDR3 is TGTGCCAGCAGTGAAGTCCGGCCAGGGGCCGAAAAA.

Concerning this clone: From the germline J gene comes the end of the CDR3, since the read stops 3 residues before it. This chain uses TRBV5-1 with TRBJ1-5, with 8 bases identical to TRBD1. The CDR3 runs to 13 residues. The V segment lost 4 bases and the J segment 5 bases; nucleotides outside the gene matches: 2. Germline V gene data show CDR1 as SGHRS and CDR2 as YFSETQ. The CDR3 bases that were read are TGCGCCAGCAGCCTGACAGGGGATCAGCCC. It yields the protein CASSLTGDQP. The full CDR3 reads CASSLTGDQPQHF. Complete variable domain (other parts from reference TRBV5-1 and TRBJ1-5): KAGVTQTPRYLIKTRGQQVTLSCSPISGHRSVSWYQQTPGQGLQFLFEYFSETQRNKGNFPGRFSGRQFSNSRSEMNVSTLELGDSALYLCASSLTGDQPQHFGDGTRLSIL.

Comments on this clone: The read gets to within 3 residues of the CDR3 end, and the germline J gene fills in the rest. The rearrangement joins TRBV20-1 to TRBJ2-7, with 7 bases identical to TRBD1. The CDR3 has 18 amino acids. The germline CDR1 and CDR2 sequences are DFQATT and SNEGSKA (reference sequence). J gave up 0 bases and V 3 bases, and 17 bases lay outside the gene matches. Partial CDR3 DNA: TGCAGTGCTAGGTTCTTTTCTCCTGGGACAGTCCCCTCCTACGAG. Protein: CSARFFSPGTVPSYE. The complete CDR3 reads CSARFFSPGTVPSYEQYF.

In regard to this clone: The observed sequence ends 3 residues before the CDR3 terminus, with the missing tail filled in from the germline J gene. The V gene is TRBV5-1, the J gene TRBJ2-1; TRBD2 aligns across 10 bases. CDR3 length: 16 amino acids. After removal of 0 bases from V and 5 bases from J, the junction contained 5 bases not matched to a gene. Germline V gene sequence: CDR1 SGHRS, CDR2 YFSETQ. The CDR3 spells CASSLGASGSNNEQFF. The sequenced CDR3 bases are TGCGCCAGCAGCTTGGGAGCTAGCGGGAGCAACAATGAG. Complete variable domain (other parts from reference TRBV5-1 and TRBJ2-1): KAGVTQTPRYLIKTRGQQVTLSCSPISGHRSVSWYQQTPGQGLQFLFEYFSETQRNKGNFPGRFSGRQFSNSRSEMNVSTLELGDSALYLCASSLGASGSNNEQFFGPGTRLTVL.

Concerning this clone: The read stops 3 residues short of the end of the CDR3; the missing end is completed from the germline J gene. The chain uses TRBV7-6 and TRBJ2-2, with a tentative D call TRBD2 (6 bases). CDR3 length: 16 residues. Germline V gives CDR1 SGHVS, CDR2 FNYEAQ. Trimming took 5 bases from V and 0 from J, leaving 13 bases between them. The CDR3 here is CASSLRGGANTGELFF. The sequenced part of the CDR3 DNA is TGTGCCAGCAGCCTGAGGGGAGGTGCGAACACCGGGGAG.

As to this clone: The read terminates 3 residues ahead of where the CDR3 ends, so the germline J gene completes it. This CDR3 is also generated by other DNA sequences in the sample. The chain uses TRBV7-8 and TRBJ2-5, with D unclear. Germline V lookup: CDR1 SGHVS, CDR2 FQNEAQ. The germline V and J ends were trimmed by 5 bases and 1 base, with 14 bases remaining between them. This CDR3 contains 15 residues. CDR3 region: CASSLRLEPQETQYF. The DNA read from the CDR3 is TGTGCCAGCAGCCTCCGACTGGAACCCCAAGAGACC. Full variable domain (outside the CDR3, taken from reference TRBV7-8 and TRBJ2-5): GAGVSQSPRYKVAKRGQDVALRCDPISGHVSLFWYQQALGQGPEFLTYFQNEAQLDKSGLPSDRFFAERPEGSVSTLKIQRTQQEDSAVYLCASSLRLEPQETQYFGPGTRLLVL.

Worth noting for this clone: The DNA ends 3 residues before the CDR3 does, and the rest of the CDR3 is filled in from the germline J gene. V and J are TRBV30 and TRBJ2-1; 7 bases are a match to TRBD2. The CDR3 is made up of 19 amino acids. Germline CDR1 is GTSNPN and CDR2 is SVGIG (reference sequence). V was pared by 0 bases and J by 0 bases, with 14 bases of the junction left unmatched. The sequenced part of the CDR3 DNA is TGTGCCTGGAGTGTACAAAGGGGCAGGGAGGGAGGCTCCTACAATGAG. Encoded protein: CAWSVQRGREGGSYNE. The entire CDR3 reads CAWSVQRGREGGSYNEQFF.

Of note for this clone: The read stops 3 residues short of the end of the CDR3; the missing end is completed from the germline J gene. This chain connects TRBV5-1 to TRBJ2-5, with 11 bases identical to TRBD2. Per germline, CDR1 SGHRS and CDR2 YFSETQ. There are 15 residues in the CDR3. Trimming cost V 3 bases and J 5 bases; bases outside gene matches: 6. The part of the CDR3 DNA that was read is TGCGCCAGCAGCTCGACTAGCGGGAATCGGGAGACC. Protein: CASSSTSGNRET. The entire CDR3 protein reads CASSSTSGNRETQYF.

Details on this clone: The sequence runs out 3 residues before the end of the CDR3; the remainder is reconstructed from the germline J gene. This chain joins TRBV10-3 and TRBJ1-5; no firm D call. The CDR3 runs 14 residues. V was cut by 6 bases and J by 0 bases, with 9 bases left in between. Germline V gene data show CDR1 as ENHRY and CDR2 as SYGVKD. The CDR3 region is CAIRKDNSNQPQHF. The CDR3 bases that were read are TGTGCCATCAGGAAAGACAATAGCAATCAGCCC.

Points on this clone: Read coverage stops 3 residues before the CDR3 terminus; the germline J gene supplies the remainder. The rearrangement uses TRBV7-9 and TRBJ2-7, with 7 bases fitting TRBD2. This CDR3 contains 14 residues. V lost 7 bases and J lost 4; bases outside the gene matches: 10. The V gene's germline CDR1 is SEHNR and CDR2 FQNEAQ (reference sequence). CDR3 DNA, as far as it was read: TGTGCCAGCACCACTCAAGCGGGGACTTACGAG. Its protein is CASTTQAGTYE. The complete CDR3 sequence is CASTTQAGTYEQYF.

As for this clone: One end of the junction does not line up with germline, which may come from a read error. The CDR3 goes on 3 residues after the read ends, and that part is filled in from the germline J gene. Different DNA sequences within this sample yield the same CDR3. The V call is TRBV7-6, the J call TRBJ1-3, with D possibly matching TRBD1 (6 bases). Germline CDR1 SGHVS, CDR2 FNYEAQ. This CDR3 is 17 amino acids long. The CDR3 protein is CASSPPDSDISGNTIYF. The CDR3 bases that were read are TGTGCCAGCAGCCCCCCGGACAGTGATATCTCTGGAAACACA.

In the case of this clone: The read ends 3 residues shy of where the CDR3 ends; the end is completed using the germline J gene. The rearrangement links TRBV19 to TRBJ2-3; 7 nucleotides agree with TRBD1. CDR3 length: 15 residues. CDR1 and CDR2 (germline): LNHDA, SQIVND (reference sequence). CDR3 DNA (partial): TGTGCCAGTAACCGACAGGGCCTAGGGGATCAGCCG. This codes for CASNRQGLGDQP. The whole CDR3 protein is CASNRQGLGDQPQYF.

For this clone: The read falls 3 residues short of the CDR3 end, and the missing part is taken from the germline J gene. This sequence joins TRBV20-1 and TRBJ2-7, with 12 bases matching TRBD2. CDR1 is DFQATT, CDR2 SNEGSKA, per germline (reference sequence). Unmatched junction bases numbered 4, after V lost 1 base and J lost 6 bases. CDR3 length: 14 residues. CDR3 in amino acids: CSARVTSGRGEQYF. The covered CDR3 bases are TGCAGTGCTAGAGTGACTAGCGGGAGAGGCGAG.

Remarks on this clone: Read coverage stops 3 residues before the CDR3 terminus; the germline J gene supplies the remainder. The V and J genes are TRBV19 and TRBJ2-3, with a possible D match to TRBD1 (6 bases). The length of the CDR3 is 16 residues. CDR1 and CDR2 from the germline V gene are LNHDA and SQIVND (reference sequence). The sequenced part of the CDR3 DNA is TGTGCCAGTAGCAATGAGGGGGTGGGGAGCAATCAGCCG. Protein sequence: CASSNEGVGSNQP. In full, the CDR3 is CASSNEGVGSNQPQYF. Filled out from reference TRBV19 and TRBJ2-3, the complete variable domain reads DGGITQSPKYLFRKEGQNVTLSCEQNLNHDAMYWYRQDPGQGLRLIYYSQIVNDFQKGDIAEGYSVSREKKESFPLTVTSAQKNPTAFYLCASSNEGVGSNQPQYFGPGTRLTVL.

A note on this clone: The DNA ends 3 residues before the CDR3 does, and the rest of the CDR3 is filled in from the germline J gene. The chain employs TRBV14 and TRBJ1-2; 7 bases map to TRBD1. The CDR3 sequence is 14 residues long. Per germline, CDR1 SGHDN and CDR2 FVKESK. Germline trimming cut 1 base from V and 5 bases from J; bases unmatched to any gene: 4. This CDR3 reads CASSQARGLYGYTF. The sequenced part of the CDR3 DNA is TGTGCCAGCAGCCAAGCCAGGGGGTTATATGGC. The full variable domain, with the rest looked up from reference TRBV14 and TRBJ1-2, is EAGVTQFPSHSVIEKGQTVTLRCDPISGHDNLYWYRRVMGKEIKFLLHFVKESKQDESGMPNNRFLAERTGGTYSTLKVQPAELEDSGVYFCASSQARGLYGYTFGSGTRLTVV.

The CDR3 loop reads CASSSLAPNTGELFF. The sequenced CDR3 bases are TGCGCCAGCAGCTCTCTAGCGCCGAACACCGGGGAG. V usage is TRBV5-1 and J usage is TRBJ2-2, with D possibly matching TRBD2 (6 bases). The read falls 3 residues short of the CDR3 end, and the missing part is taken from the germline J gene. This CDR3 is 15 amino acids long. Germline V gene lookup returns CDR1 SGHRS and CDR2 YFSETQ. V lost 3 bases and J lost 0, with 9 bases in between.